What follows describes a single T cell receptor (beta chain). This specimen belongs to a study of blood T cell repertoires in COVID-19. CDR1 and CDR2 (germline): GTSNPN, SVGIG (reference sequence). With 5 bases clipped from V and 1 base from J, the junction kept 7 bases outside the gene matches. This CDR3 spans 14 amino acids. Clones were sequenced by immunoSEQ multiplex PCR, and TCRdb holds only the in-frame ones, with some missing. The sample includes roughly 260,000 clones, 86% seen only once; the top ten take around 10%. Material: peripheral blood. The receptor was isolated from a man aged 40-50 years who had recovered from COVID-19. V is TRBV30 and J is TRBJ1-1; TRBD1 aligns across 7 bases. The CDR3 spells CAWDPGQTNTEAFF. The CDR3 DNA sequence: TGTGCCTGGGACCCGGGACAGACGAACACTGAAGCTTTCTTT.